A single sample is the source of the 6 T cell receptor beta chains below, sequenced in a study of cytomegalovirus exposure and HLA in healthy donors. Amplification used 60 Vbeta primers and 13 Jbeta primers. Clones were sequenced by immunoSEQ multiplex PCR, and TCRdb holds only the in-frame ones, with some missing. The sample consists of about 130,000 clones, approximately 80% of them appearing once. Sequencing was performed on PBMCs. The receptor set was obtained from a woman in her 40s in good health and CMV-seropositive.

This clone was counted a few times. The rearrangement uses TRBV7-2 and TRBJ2-7; D is perhaps TRBD1 (6 bases). The germline V gene encodes CDR1 SGHTA and CDR2 FQGNSA. The CDR3 runs to 17 residues. V was shortened by 5 bases and J by 5 bases, with 25 bases between the two germline ends. The CDR3 reads CASSPIQQGIILHEQYF. As DNA, the CDR3 is TGTGCCAGCAGCCCTATTCAACAGGGTATCATTCTGCACGAGCAGTACTTC.

The rearrangement uses TRBV7-8 and TRBJ1-1; 7 bases are a match to TRBD1. V gave up 5 bases and J gave up 3 bases; unmatched junction bases: 3. The germline V gene has CDR1 SGHVS and CDR2 FQNEAQ. The CDR3 spans 13 residues. The DNA for the CDR3 is TGTGCCAGCAGCCATGGGACAGACACTGAAGCTTTCTTT. It codes for CASSHGTDTEAFF.

This clone showed up just once. V and J are TRBV30 and TRBJ2-7, with D possibly matching TRBD2 (5 bases). The germline V and J ends were trimmed by 1 base and 4 bases, with 8 bases remaining between them. The germline gives CDR1 GTSNPN, CDR2 SVGIG (reference sequence). The CDR3 has 12 amino acids. CDR3 amino acids: CAWSAGGYEQYF. CDR3 DNA sequence: TGTGCCTGGAGTGCCGGAGGTTACGAGCAGTACTTC.

The rearrangement uses TRBV6-6 and TRBJ1-1; 8 bases match TRBD1. Looked up from germline, CDR1 is MNHNY and CDR2 is SVGAGI (reference sequence). The J segment lost 5 bases and the V segment lost 4 bases, leaving 9 bases of the junction unmatched. This CDR3 is built from 15 residues. CDR3 sequence: CASSSQDRVKTEAFF. DNA for the CDR3: TGTGCCAGCAGTTCCCAGGACAGGGTAAAGACTGAAGCTTTCTTT.

This chain connects TRBV6-1 to TRBJ1-1, with D possibly being TRBD1 (5 bases). Trimming stripped 11 bases from V and 1 base from J, with 11 bases between. This CDR3 region has 12 residues. CDR1 is MNHNS and CDR2 is SASEGT in the germline V gene. The DNA of the CDR3 is TGTGCCGCGGGACGGTCGAACACTGAAGCTTTCTTT. Translating gives CAAGRSNTEAFF.

The V and J genes are TRBV7-6 and TRBJ2-1; 12 positions agree with TRBD2. The CDR3 spans 19 residues. After removal of 2 bases from V and 3 bases from J, the junction contained 11 bases not matched to a gene. From germline, CDR1 is SGHVS and CDR2 FNYEAQ. This chain's CDR3 is CASSLHVTSGRKGYNEQFF. The CDR3 DNA is TGTGCCAGCAGCTTACATGTGACTAGCGGGAGAAAAGGCTACAATGAGCAGTTCTTC.